Listed below are T cell receptor beta chains from one sample, sequenced in a study of blood T cell repertoires in COVID-19. TCRdb's table, derived via immunoSEQ multiplex PCR, lists solely in-frame clones and lacks some. The sample shows roughly 380,000 clones, around 87% of them seen only once. Input material: PBMCs or T cells enriched from blood (not recorded which). The receptors were gathered from a man aged 25 to 45 who had recovered from COVID-19. Both conserved end residues are part of each CDR3. A D gene is named only where the DNA matches it firmly. A clone size is listed for some rows: how often the clone was seen (once, few, many), or a class if it is expanded.

14	-	TRBV7-2	TRBJ1-3	-	CASSLQGSGNTIYF	TGTGCCAGCAGCTTACAGGGCTCTGGAAACACCATATATTTT
15	few	TRBV6-1	TRBJ2-3	-	CASSEVGSWRDTQYF	TGTGCCAGCAGTGAAGTTGGCTCCTGGAGAGATACGCAGTATTTT
14	-	TRBV30	TRBJ1-2	TRBD1	CAWRNGGQGGGYTF	TGTGCCTGGAGGAATGGAGGACAGGGGGGTGGCTACACCTTC
16	-	TRBV18	TRBJ1-2	TRBD1	CASSPGQGSPNYGYTF	TGTGCCAGCTCACCGGGACAGGGAAGTCCTAACTATGGCTACACCTTC
10	-	TRBV5-1	TRBJ2-7	-	CARVEWEQYF	TGCGCCAGAGTGGAGTGGGAGCAGTACTTC
15	-	TRBV7-2	TRBJ1-4	-	CASSKNGATNEKLFF	TGTGCCAGCAGCAAAAACGGGGCAACTAATGAAAAACTGTTTTTT
15	-	TRBV6-2/TRBV6-3	TRBJ1-1	TRBD1	CASSRRQGTNTEAFF	TGTGCCAGCAGCAGGCGACAGGGAACGAACACTGAAGCTTTCTTT
15	-	TRBV7-9	TRBJ2-5	-	CASSQNRVGGETQYF	TGTGCCAGCAGTCAAAACAGGGTAGGAGGAGAGACCCAGTACTTC
14	few	TRBV5-1	TRBJ1-2	-	CASSREIFSYGYTF	TGCGCCAGCAGCCGGGAAATATTTTCCTATGGCTACACCTTC
14	once	TRBV18	TRBJ1-6	TRBD1	CASSPTGNNSPLHF	TGTGCCAGCTCACCGACAGGGAATAATTCACCCCTCCACTTT
13	-	TRBV19	TRBJ2-7	-	CASSRSQAHEQYF	TGTGCCAGTAGTAGGTCACAGGCACACGAGCAGTACTTC
12	-	TRBV9	TRBJ1-6	-	CASSGPKPPLHF	TGTGCCAGCAGCGGGCCGAAACCACCCCTCCACTTT
14	-	TRBV2	TRBJ2-7	TRBD1	CASSQGQVLELQYF	TGTGCCAGCAGTCAAGGACAGGTTTTGGAGTTGCAGTACTTC
16	-	TRBV7-2	TRBJ1-6	-	CASSLGFRVSNSPLHF	TGTGCCAGCAGCTTAGGGTTCCGGGTCTCCAATTCACCCCTCCACTTT
14	-	TRBV7-2	TRBJ2-7	-	CASSSSRGPYEQYF	TGTGCCAGCAGCTCCTCTAGGGGCCCCTACGAGCAGTACTTC
16	-	TRBV6-5	TRBJ2-3	-	CASSLWATGRTDTQYF	TGTGCCAGCAGTTTATGGGCGACAGGGAGGACAGATACGCAGTATTTT
12	-	TRBV27	TRBJ1-4	-	CASSGRNEKLFF	TGTGCCAGCAGCGGCAGGAATGAAAAACTGTTTTTT
13	-	TRBV7-2	TRBJ1-4	TRBD1	CASSLRQGGKLFF	TGTGCCAGCAGCTTAAGACAGGGGGGGAAACTGTTTTTT
16	-	TRBV10-1	TRBJ1-6	-	CASSVRLGRLNSPLHF	TGCGCCAGCAGTGTCAGGTTGGGGAGGTTGAATTCACCCCTCCACTTT
16	-	TRBV5-5	TRBJ2-7	-	CASSLAGTTTTYEQYF	TGTGCCAGCAGCTTGGCCGGCACCACCACTACCTACGAGCAGTACTTC
16	once	TRBV5-4	TRBJ2-3	TRBD2	CASSPGTSGVTDTQYF	TGTGCCAGCAGCCCTGGGACTAGCGGGGTCACAGATACGCAGTATTTT
18	-	TRBV11-2	TRBJ2-2	-	CASSLGRILSPSPGELFF	TGTGCCAGCAGCTTAGGGAGAATCCTGTCCCCCTCCCCCGGGGAGCTGTTTTTT
11	once	TRBV20-1	TRBJ1-1	TRBD1	CSALTGAGAFF	TGCAGTGCTTTAACAGGGGCGGGAGCTTTCTTT
15	-	TRBV5-5	TRBJ1-1	TRBD1	CASSNPGQGFSEAFF	TGTGCCAGCAGCAACCCGGGACAGGGATTTTCTGAAGCTTTCTTT
17	-	TRBV27	TRBJ1-1	-	CASSLKGLLWSPNEAFF	TGTGCCAGCAGTTTGAAGGGACTTCTTTGGTCTCCGAATGAAGCTTTCTTT
12	-	TRBV6-5	TRBJ2-7	-	CASRTASHEQYF	TGTGCCAGCAGGACTGCCAGCCACGAGCAGTACTTC
14	-	TRBV2	TRBJ1-1	TRBD1	CASGRQGAYGEAFF	TGTGCCAGCGGGAGACAGGGGGCTTATGGTGAAGCTTTCTTT
15	-	TRBV30	TRBJ2-7	TRBD1	CAWRSRQGASYEQYF	TGTGCCTGGAGAAGTCGACAGGGGGCTTCCTACGAGCAGTACTTC
13	-	TRBV19	TRBJ1-5	-	CASRVMGAQPQHF	TGTGCCAGTAGGGTAATGGGGGCTCAGCCCCAGCATTTT
16	-	TRBV5-1	TRBJ1-4	TRBD1	CASSFRTGVTSEKLFF	TGCGCCAGCAGCTTCAGGACAGGGGTTACTAGTGAAAAACTGTTTTTT
20	few	TRBV9	TRBJ2-2	TRBD2	CASSRKSGPGLAGGGGELFF	TGTGCCAGCAGCCGAAAGAGCGGTCCGGGACTAGCGGGGGGCGGCGGGGAGCTGTTTTTT
15	-	TRBV7-6	TRBJ1-1	TRBD1	CASSLGTGGGGEAFF	TGTGCCAGCAGCTTAGGGACAGGGGGAGGAGGTGAAGCTTTCTTT
20	-	TRBV15	TRBJ2-7	TRBD2	CATRRGTQSGQGGGAYEQYF	TGTGCCACCAGGAGGGGCACGCAAAGCGGCCAAGGCGGGGGGGCCTACGAGCAGTACTTC
17	-	TRBV19	TRBJ1-1	TRBD1	CASIPRVTGEVYTEAFF	TGTGCCAGTATCCCGCGGGTGACAGGGGAGGTATACACTGAAGCTTTCTTT
14	-	TRBV4-1	TRBJ1-2	-	CASSQGGGIGGYTF	TGCGCCAGCAGCCAAGGAGGGGGTATCGGCGGCTACACCTTC
16	-	TRBV7-9	TRBJ2-3	-	CASSLAPGGTSDTQYF	TGTGCCAGCAGCTTAGCCCCCGGAGGGACCTCAGATACGCAGTATTTT
15	-	TRBV27	TRBJ2-7	TRBD1	CASSTRTGHSYEQYF	TGTGCCAGCAGTACCCGGACAGGGCACTCCTACGAGCAGTACTTC
12	-	TRBV12-5	TRBJ1-2	-	CASGQREPGYTF	TGTGCTAGTGGTCAACGGGAGCCCGGCTACACCTTC
15	-	TRBV5-1	TRBJ1-2	TRBD1	CASSLGTGMNSGYTF	TGCGCCAGCAGCTTGGGGACAGGGATGAACTCTGGCTACACCTTC
15	-	TRBV29-1	TRBJ2-1	-	CSAVAQGRTHNEQFF	TGCAGCGCTGTAGCACAGGGGAGGACCCACAATGAGCAGTTCTTC
13	-	TRBV6-1	TRBJ1-6	-	CASSDTGYSPLHF	TGTGCCAGCAGTGACACAGGGTATTCACCCCTCCACTTT
12	-	TRBV18	TRBJ1-1	-	CASSTTVTEAFF	TGTGCCAGCTCAACGACAGTCACTGAAGCTTTCTTT
15	-	TRBV5-8	TRBJ1-5	TRBD1	CASSISGTGVEPQHF	TGTGCCAGCAGCATCTCCGGGACAGGGGTTGAGCCCCAGCATTTT
16	-	TRBV13	TRBJ2-2	TRBD1	CASSLGATGGSGELFF	TGTGCCAGCAGCTTAGGCGCGACAGGGGGCTCCGGGGAGCTGTTTTTT
17	once	TRBV14	TRBJ1-6	TRBD1	CASSVRQGGLYNSPLHF	TGTGCCAGCAGCGTAAGACAGGGTGGACTCTATAATTCACCCCTCCACTTT
14	-	TRBV3-1/TRBV3-2	TRBJ1-5	TRBD1	CASSADRVSQPQHF	TGTGCCAGCAGCGCGGACAGGGTTAGTCAGCCCCAGCATTTT
13	-	TRBV12-3/TRBV12-4	TRBJ2-3	-	CASSFVFTDTQYF	TGTGCCAGCAGTTTCGTCTTTACAGATACGCAGTATTTT
16	-	TRBV7-6	TRBJ2-2	-	CASSPRLGAGTGELFF	TGTGCCAGCAGCCCTCGGCTGGGGGCGGGTACCGGGGAGCTGTTTTTT
16	-	TRBV7-2	TRBJ1-3	-	CASSSKPGISGNTIYF	TGTGCCAGCAGCTCCAAACCAGGTATCTCTGGAAACACCATATATTTT
14	-	TRBV9	TRBJ2-5	-	CASSVGTMRETQYF	TGTGCCAGCAGCGTAGGGACTATGAGAGAGACCCAGTACTTC
14	-	TRBV7-6	TRBJ1-1	-	CASSFAGRGTEAFF	TGTGCCAGCAGCTTTGCAGGGAGGGGGACTGAAGCTTTCTTT
13	-	TRBV10-3	TRBJ1-2	TRBD1	CAISETGDYGYTF	TGTGCCATCAGTGAAACAGGGGACTATGGCTACACCTTC
13	-	TRBV7-3	TRBJ1-5	-	CASSPTVDQPQHF	TGTGCCAGCAGCCCAACAGTAGATCAGCCCCAGCATTTT
14	-	TRBV5-1	TRBJ2-2	TRBD1	CASSLGQGAWELFF	TGCGCCAGCAGCTTGGGCCAGGGGGCTTGGGAGCTGTTTTTT
17	-	TRBV9	TRBJ2-7	-	CASSPGLVVTPSYEQYF	TGTGCCAGCAGCCCCGGACTCGTGGTTACACCCTCCTACGAGCAGTACTTC
13	-	TRBV12-5	TRBJ2-5	-	CASGFSGQETQYF	TGTGCTAGTGGTTTTTCAGGGCAAGAGACCCAGTACTTC
13	-	TRBV6-5	TRBJ2-7	-	CASSPQARGEQYF	TGTGCCAGCAGTCCCCAGGCCAGGGGTGAGCAGTACTTC